This TCR beta chain comes out of a study of Graves' ophthalmopathy and Graves' hyperthyroidism. The study amplified TCR beta CDR3 regions using RNA transcripts. Second-round multiplex PCR came after first-round RT-PCR with HTBI primers. TCRdb re-called the multiplex PCR reads through MiXCR, storing one row per CDR3 protein. The data hold approximately 540,000 distinct CDR3 sequences, with approximately 35% observed a single time. CDR3 length: 11 residues. V was cut by 3 bases and J by 2 bases, with 5 bases left in between. CDR1 is GTSNPN, CDR2 SVGIG, per germline (reference sequence). This clonotype was seen only once. What it binds is not known. Study findings and constraints: Most thyroid clonotypes expanded beyond 0.001 frequency were also found in blood.

Specimen: peripheral blood or thyroid tissue (not recorded which). The rearrangement links TRBV30 to TRBJ2-7; no reliable D call. The TCR sequence derives from an adult man with Graves' hyperthyroidism. The CDR3 protein is CAWRATYEQYF. The DNA of the CDR3 is TGTGCCTGGAGGGCTACCTACGAGCAGTACTTC. The full variable domain, rest sourced from reference TRBV30 and TRBJ2-7, is SQTIHQWPATLVQPVGSPLSLECTVEGTSNPNLYWYRQAAGRGLQLLFYSVGIGQISSEVPQNLSASRPQDRQFILSSKKLLLSDSGFYLCAWRATYEQYFGPGTRLTVT.